The rows below give T cell receptor beta chains drawn from one sample of a study of cytomegalovirus exposure and HLA in healthy donors. Clones were sequenced by immunoSEQ multiplex PCR, and TCRdb holds only the in-frame ones, with some missing. The sample holds more than 130,000 clones, around 80% seen once. What was sequenced was PBMCs. The receptor set was obtained from a young man in good health and CMV-seronegative. The CDR3 runs from the conserved cysteine through the conserved F or W. The D gene is left open where the match is weak. Only some rows state a clone size, as once, few, many or a class for expanded clones.

D gene,J gene,V gene,clone size,CDR3 DNA,CDR3 protein
NA,TRBJ1-2,TRBV7-8,NA,TGTGCCAGCAGCCCCGGACAGCCGAGGTTCTATGGCTACACCTTC,CASSPGQPRFYGYTF
NA,TRBJ2-1,TRBV5-8,NA,TGTGCCAGCAGCCTACAGGGACATGAGCAGTTCTTC,CASSLQGHEQFF
TRBD1,TRBJ2-3,TRBV27,once,TGTGCCAGCAGAGTCGGACAGGGAGGTGGGTATACGCAGTATTTT,CASRVGQGGGYTQYF
TRBD1,TRBJ1-5,TRBV5-6,NA,TGTGCCAGCAGCTTAGGGACAGGGGATCAGCCCCAGCATTTT,CASSLGTGDQPQHF
NA,TRBJ1-1,TRBV7-9,once,TGTGCCAGCAGCTCCGTGGGGGGTGCCACTGAAGCTTTCTTT,CASSSVGGATEAFF
NA,TRBJ1-3,TRBV28,NA,TGTGCCAGCAGTTCAGGGGAAACTGGAAACACCATATATTTT,CASSSGETGNTIYF
TRBD2,TRBJ2-7,TRBV15,NA,TGTGCCACCAGCACCGCCAAGACCCTCGGGAGCGGGAGGGCCTACGAGCAGTACTTC,CATSTAKTLGSGRAYEQYF
NA,TRBJ1-6,TRBV6-5,NA,TGTGCCAGCAGTTACCTCCTGAATACTCCTTCACCCCTCCACTTT,CASSYLLNTPSPLHF
TRBD1,TRBJ1-1,TRBV18,NA,TGTGCCAGCTCACCATTACAGGGGGCTTTGAACACTGAAGCTTTCTTT,CASSPLQGALNTEAFF
NA,TRBJ2-7,TRBV2,NA,TGTGCCAGCAGTGAAGAGACTGGCGGTTACGAGCAGTACTTC,CASSEETGGYEQYF
TRBD1,TRBJ1-1,TRBV27,NA,TGTGCCAGCAGTTTAGCTTACCGGACAGGCACTGAAGCTTTCTTT,CASSLAYRTGTEAFF
TRBD2,TRBJ2-1,TRBV5-1,NA,TGCGCCAGCAGCCCCGGGACTAGCGGGGGCCGGTGGGTCTACAATGAGCAGTTCTTC,CASSPGTSGGRWVYNEQFF
NA,TRBJ2-7,TRBV5-6,few,TGTGCCAGCAGCTCCGGACAGCGATTTACCTCCTACGAGCAGTACTTC,CASSSGQRFTSYEQYF
NA,TRBJ2-5,TRBV29-1,NA,TGCAGCGTTCTTGACACCTCTAAAGAGACCCAGTACTTC,CSVLDTSKETQYF
NA,TRBJ2-5,TRBV5-4,NA,TGTGCCAGCAGCTTGGCTGACAGAGCGGAGACCCAGTACTTC,CASSLADRAETQYF
TRBD2,TRBJ2-1,TRBV6-4,NA,TGTGCCAGCAGTGACTCTAGCGGGAGTAGTAATGAGCAGTTCTTC,CASSDSSGSSNEQFF
NA,TRBJ2-1,TRBV28,once,TGTGCCAGCAGAACAGAGGGTGAGCAGTTCTTC,CASRTEGEQFF
TRBD1,TRBJ1-1,TRBV6-5,NA,TGTGCCAGCAGTTACTCAGACAGGGTGGGGGGTGAAGCTTTCTTT,CASSYSDRVGGEAFF
NA,TRBJ2-7,TRBV10-1,NA,TGCGCCAGCAGTGCCGCCGGGGGTGCCCACGAGCAGTACTTC,CASSAAGGAHEQYF
TRBD1,TRBJ1-2,TRBV5-6,NA,TGTGCCAGCAGCTTGGGGACAGGGGGCGCGTCGGGCTACACCTTC,CASSLGTGGASGYTF
TRBD2,TRBJ2-1,TRBV30,once,TGTGCCTGGAATCGCGGGAGGGCCGGGAATGAGCAGTTCTTC,CAWNRGRAGNEQFF
NA,TRBJ1-1,TRBV10-3,NA,TGTGCCATCAGACCGGCGGAGGTGAACACTGAAGCTTTCTTT,CAIRPAEVNTEAFF
TRBD2,TRBJ2-1,TRBV11-2,NA,TGTGCCAGCAGACGCCCATTTCAGCGGGGGGGCCAAAATGAGCAGTTCTTC,CASRRPFQRGGQNEQFF
NA,TRBJ1-6,TRBV11-2,NA,TGTGCCAGCAGCTTAAGGTTCGCTGGGAGCTCCTATAATTCACCCCTCCACTTT,CASSLRFAGSSYNSPLHF
NA,TRBJ2-1,TRBV5-1,NA,TGCGCCAGCAGCTTAGAGGACACCTCCTACAATGAGCAGTTCTTC,CASSLEDTSYNEQFF
NA,TRBJ2-1,TRBV7-8,NA,TGTGCCAGCAGCTTTTCGCTATCCTACAATGAGCAGTTCTTC,CASSFSLSYNEQFF
NA,TRBJ2-7,TRBV7-2,once,TGTGCCAGCAGCTTAGGTGGACTGGGGATACGGGGCGAGCAGTACTTC,CASSLGGLGIRGEQYF
TRBD1,TRBJ1-6,TRBV19,NA,TGTGCCAGTAGTGCCGGGACAGGACACTCCTATAATTCACCCCTCCACTTT,CASSAGTGHSYNSPLHF
TRBD2,TRBJ2-5,TRBV27,NA,TGTGCCAGCAGTTTATCATCTAGCGGGGGGGCTAAGACCCAGTACTTC,CASSLSSSGGAKTQYF
TRBD1,TRBJ1-2,TRBV28,NA,TGTGCCAGCAGTTTGGGTGGGACAGGGGGTGAAATCGGCGGCTACACCTTC,CASSLGGTGGEIGGYTF
TRBD2,TRBJ2-5,TRBV5-1,NA,TGCGCCAGCAGCTACCTCGGGACTAAGGAAGAGACCCAGTACTTC,CASSYLGTKEETQYF
TRBD1,TRBJ1-4,TRBV15,NA,TGTGCCACCAGCAGGGAATCCGGGACAGGGGGTGAAAAACTGTTTTTT,CATSRESGTGGEKLFF
TRBD2,TRBJ2-5,TRBV5-4,NA,TGTGCCAGCAGCTCGAATCCGGGACTAGCGGGGGGGAAGACCCAGTACTTC,CASSSNPGLAGGKTQYF
TRBD1,TRBJ2-5,TRBV5-1,once,TGCGCCAGCAGCTGGCAGGGGGCCGAGGGGGAGACCCAGTACTTC,CASSWQGAEGETQYF
TRBD2,TRBJ2-1,TRBV4-2,NA,TGTGCCAGCAGCCAAGAAAGCGGGAGGGCCCAGTTCTTC,CASSQESGRAQFF
NA,TRBJ1-3,TRBV7-8,NA,TGTGCCAGCAGCCCACAAGTCGGACAGTCTGGAAACACCATATATTTT,CASSPQVGQSGNTIYF
NA,TRBJ2-7,TRBV5-4,NA,TGTGCCAGCAGCTTGTCCCAGGGAATTTACGAGCAGTACTTC,CASSLSQGIYEQYF
NA,TRBJ1-5,TRBV27,NA,TGTGCCAGCAGTCCGACAGGAGTAAATCAGCCCCAGCATTTT,CASSPTGVNQPQHF
NA,TRBJ1-2,TRBV7-2,NA,TGTGCCAGCAGCTTAGGTCCAGGGGTTAACTATGGCTACACCTTC,CASSLGPGVNYGYTF
NA,TRBJ2-1,TRBV30,NA,TGTGCCTGGAGTCCTAGATACAATGAGCAGTTCTTC,CAWSPRYNEQFF
NA,TRBJ2-5,TRBV11-3,NA,TGTGCCAGCAGCTTTGGGCAGCAAGAGACCCAGTACTTC,CASSFGQQETQYF
TRBD2,TRBJ2-1,TRBV6-5,NA,TGTGCCAGCAGCCGACTAGCGGGGGGCTATGAGCAGTTCTTC,CASSRLAGGYEQFF
NA,TRBJ2-5,TRBV4-1,NA,TGCGCCAGCAGCCAGGTCTTGGGACACCAAAAAGAGACCCAGTACTTC,CASSQVLGHQKETQYF